A selection of T cell receptor beta chains follows, all from one sample in a study of shared T cell receptors in the human thymus. Clones were sequenced by immunoSEQ multiplex PCR, and TCRdb holds only the in-frame ones, with some missing. Of some 700,000 clones detected, approximately 87% appear once; the ten largest clones hold 0.0095% to 0.011%. Another study also made use of these data, one on human thymus T cells.

What was sequenced was thymocytes. The receptors come from a boy under two years old with a congenital heart defect. Both conserved end residues are part of each CDR3. Rows may omit the clone size; those that give it use once, few, many or a size class.

clone size: .; V gene: TRBV5-1; CDR3 protein: CASSLGGGSTYEQYF
clone size: .; V gene: TRBV29-1; CDR3 protein: CSVDTTGSTDTQYF
clone size: .; V gene: TRBV30; CDR3 protein: CAWSVRTSGLSSYEQYF
clone size: .; V gene: TRBV5-1; CDR3 protein: CASSLRLAEQETQYF
clone size: .; V gene: TRBV7-3; CDR3 protein: CASSLAGAGGLGVETQYF
clone size: .; V gene: TRBV28; CDR3 protein: CASSYREGTPYEQYF
clone size: .; V gene: TRBV11-2; CDR3 protein: CASSPPRDRGTDTQYF
clone size: .; V gene: TRBV5-8; CDR3 protein: CASSTFEKLFF
clone size: .; V gene: TRBV4-1; CDR3 protein: CASSPPGLAAETGELFF
clone size: once; V gene: TRBV6-1; CDR3 protein: CASSDRGLGNTGELFF
clone size: .; V gene: TRBV4-1; CDR3 protein: CASSHWTGAAYEQYF
clone size: .; V gene: TRBV4-1; CDR3 protein: CASSQENSGATGELFF
clone size: .; V gene: TRBV4-3; CDR3 protein: CASSQEFASGQGSEQYF
clone size: .; V gene: TRBV29-1; CDR3 protein: CSVWSSRDRSYEQYF
clone size: .; V gene: TRBV7-2; CDR3 protein: CASSLNQPLAPDEQFF
clone size: few; V gene: TRBV7-9; CDR3 protein: CASSLGRQGALSYNEQFF
clone size: .; V gene: TRBV27; CDR3 protein: CASSLGQKNIQYF
clone size: few; V gene: TRBV19; CDR3 protein: CASSSRDTIYF
clone size: .; V gene: TRBV10-3; CDR3 protein: CAISEPGTGHNYGYTF
clone size: .; V gene: TRBV6-1; CDR3 protein: CASSEAEELEQYF
clone size: .; V gene: TRBV27; CDR3 protein: CASSLSPDRSTEAFF
clone size: .; V gene: TRBV5-1; CDR3 protein: CASSLTRGPYGYTF
clone size: .; V gene: TRBV19; CDR3 protein: CASSIDPQRNTGELFF
clone size: .; V gene: TRBV27; CDR3 protein: CASSSLRTSGTDTQYF
clone size: .; V gene: TRBV7-2; CDR3 protein: CASSLAGLRNEQYF
clone size: .; V gene: TRBV27; CDR3 protein: CASSLSASGGPYEQYF
clone size: few; V gene: TRBV6-1; CDR3 protein: CASTEQDQPQHF
clone size: .; V gene: TRBV11-2; CDR3 protein: CASSPRQGHPYEQYF
clone size: .; V gene: TRBV27; CDR3 protein: CASRSTGTSGNGGGKNIQYF
clone size: .; V gene: TRBV11-3; CDR3 protein: CASSPPSSGTYNEQFF
clone size: .; V gene: TRBV2; CDR3 protein: CASSDGGGLAGAWGGELFF
clone size: few; V gene: TRBV29-1; CDR3 protein: CSVDGGQGGNTIYF
clone size: .; V gene: TRBV5-1; CDR3 protein: CASSSRQVGTGGYTF
clone size: .; V gene: TRBV7-9; CDR3 protein: CASSLRYRGSYEQYF
clone size: .; V gene: TRBV5-4; CDR3 protein: CASSLAGGQGGDTQYF
clone size: .; V gene: TRBV4-1; CDR3 protein: CASSPLGGSAGELFF
clone size: .; V gene: TRBV2; CDR3 protein: CASSEIGREYF
clone size: .; V gene: TRBV27; CDR3 protein: CASNNRGQDTQYF
clone size: .; V gene: TRBV29-1; CDR3 protein: CSVVTGGWDGNQPQHF
clone size: once; V gene: TRBV7-2; CDR3 protein: CASSLTGSNEKLFF
clone size: .; V gene: TRBV5-1; CDR3 protein: CASSLAGTGTGAKETQYF
clone size: .; V gene: TRBV12-5; CDR3 protein: CASSAGAYNEQFF
clone size: .; V gene: TRBV7-9; CDR3 protein: CASTTSGDYGYTF
clone size: .; V gene: TRBV4-2; CDR3 protein: CASSQVPKETQYF
clone size: .; V gene: TRBV30; CDR3 protein: CAWSDPAGDEQYF
clone size: .; V gene: TRBV5-8; CDR3 protein: CASSLVAGREETQYF
clone size: .; V gene: TRBV7-2; CDR3 protein: CASSQGDRDETQYF
clone size: .; V gene: TRBV6-1; CDR3 protein: CASCAGTSGNEQFF